Shown below are 24 T cell receptor beta chains from a single sample sequenced in a study of blood T cell repertoires in COVID-19. TCRdb's table, derived via immunoSEQ multiplex PCR, lists solely in-frame clones and lacks some. Of about 80,000 clones listed, about four fifths were seen once; the top ten hold around 9%. Sequencing was performed on peripheral blood. The source of these receptors is a human donor in a cohort sampled during active COVID-19.

The V and J genes are TRBV5-1 and TRBJ2-1, with 9 positions matching TRBD1. Trimming at V came to 0 bases and at J to 14 bases, leaving 9 bases not matched to a gene. Germline V gene sequence: CDR1 SGHRS, CDR2 YFSETQ. The CDR3 runs 14 residues. CDR3 sequence reads: CASSLAQGQGYKFF. As DNA, the CDR3 is TGCGCCAGCAGCTTGGCCCAAGGACAGGGGTACAAGTTCTTC.

The V gene is TRBV29-1, the J gene TRBJ1-1; 9 bases align to TRBD1. The CDR3 is made up of 14 amino acids. Germline V gives CDR1 SQVTM, CDR2 ANQGSEA. The J segment lost 1 base and the V segment lost 5 bases, leaving 5 bases of the junction unmatched. This CDR3 reads CSVTGGRKNTEAFF. CDR3 in DNA: TGCAGCGTTACAGGGGGCCGGAAGAACACTGAAGCTTTCTTT.

This chain links TRBV3-1 (or the pseudogene TRBV3-2) with TRBJ2-5; a weak D match, TRBD2 (5 bases). V lost 2 bases to trimming and J lost 7 bases, with 11 bases between them. Germline assignment: CDR1 LGHDT and CDR2 YNNKEL (reference sequence). The CDR3 totals 13 residues. The CDR3 reads CASSQLAAGTQYF. The CDR3 DNA reads TGTGCCAGCAGCCAACTAGCCGCAGGGACCCAGTACTTC.

The rearrangement uses TRBV10-3 and TRBJ2-1; D gene uncertain. In germline, CDR1 is ENHRY, CDR2 SYGVKD. The CDR3 is made up of 15 amino acids. Between the trimmed V and J ends, which lost 3 bases and 1 base, there was a span of 10 bases. This CDR3 is CAISDLAISYNEQFF. The CDR3, as DNA: TGTGCCATCAGTGATCTCGCGATATCCTACAATGAGCAGTTCTTC.

The V gene is TRBV29-1, the J gene TRBJ2-5; 8 bases fit TRBD2. This CDR3 is built from 14 residues. J was trimmed by 1 base and V by 6 bases; bases with no gene match: 7. Germline loops: CDR1 SQVTM, CDR2 ANQGSEA. The CDR3 loop reads CSVAIAGSQETQYF. The CDR3 region has the DNA TGCAGCGTCGCCATAGCGGGGAGCCAAGAGACCCAGTACTTC.

This clone was seen a single time. This chain links TRBV3-1 (or the pseudogene TRBV3-2) with TRBJ2-7; tentatively, D is TRBD2 (5 bases). This CDR3 has 13 residues. Germline CDR1 and CDR2: LGHDT and YNNKEL (reference sequence). The ends were cut back, 5 bases at V and 3 bases at J, with 11 bases in the middle. CDR3 loop: CASSSAGVYEQYF. Written as DNA, the CDR3 is TGTGCCAGCAGCTCCGCCGGGGTCTACGAGCAGTACTTC.

The chain couples TRBV25-1 to TRBJ2-4; 7 bases fit TRBD2. The germline V gene has CDR1 MGHDK and CDR2 SYGVNS. J was trimmed by 2 bases and V by 3 bases; bases with no gene match: 7. The length of the CDR3 is 16 residues. In nucleotides, the CDR3 is TGTGCCAGCAGTGACCCTGCGGGGGATACCAAAAACATTCAGTACTTC. Amino acid sequence: CASSDPAGDTKNIQYF.

The chain couples TRBV7-3 to TRBJ2-3; a weak D match, TRBD2 (7 bases). The V end was cut by 5 bases, the J end by 8 bases, with 23 bases between. Per germline, CDR1 SGHTA and CDR2 FQGTGA. There are 16 residues in the CDR3. This CDR3 is CASSRGGEVPLGTQYF. The DNA for the CDR3 is TGTGCCAGCAGCCGAGGGGGGGAGGTCCCCCTCGGTACGCAGTATTTT.

The rearrangement uses TRBV4-1 and TRBJ2-1; TRBD1 is a possible D gene (5 bases). CDR1 is MGHRA and CDR2 is YSYEKL in the germline V gene. V lost 1 base, J lost 4 bases, and 11 bases lay in between. There are 15 residues in the CDR3. The CDR3 spells CASSQVGESYNEQFF. DNA for the CDR3: TGCGCCAGCAGCCAAGTAGGGGAAAGTTACAATGAGCAGTTCTTC.

The chain couples TRBV18 to TRBJ2-1; 13 bases agree with TRBD2. The junction had 6 bases not matched to a gene; V was cut back by 1 base and J by 6 bases. The CDR3 length is 17 residues. Per the germline V gene, CDR1 is KGHSH and CDR2 is LQKENI. CDR3 sequence reads: CASSPLLAGGPGNEQFF. The CDR3, as DNA: TGTGCCAGCTCACCACTACTAGCGGGGGGGCCAGGCAATGAGCAGTTCTTC.

The chain combines TRBV15 with TRBJ2-3, with 11 bases lining up with TRBD2. CDR1 is LNHNV, CDR2 YYDKDF, per germline (reference sequence). The V and J ends lost 0 bases and 6 bases, in that order; junction bases with no gene match: 5. The length of the CDR3 is 16 residues. In DNA, the CDR3 is TGTGCCACCAGCAGAGATTTAGCGGGGGGGTCCGATACGCAGTATTTT. It encodes CATSRDLAGGSDTQYF.

This clone has more than one count but fewer than ten. The chain carries TRBV20-1 and TRBJ1-1, with a tentative D call TRBD1 (6 bases). CDR3 length: 10 amino acids. From germline, CDR1 is DFQATT and CDR2 SNEGSKA (reference sequence). V was pared by 3 bases and J by 7 bases, with 6 bases between. For the CDR3, the DNA is TGCAGTGCTAGGGACAGTGAAGCTTTCTTT. Amino acids: CSARDSEAFF.

CDR3 in amino acids: CASSVGQGARTEAFF. DNA of the CDR3: TGTGCCAGCAGCGTTGGACAGGGGGCTAGGACTGAAGCTTTCTTT. The V call is TRBV9, the J call TRBJ1-1, with 11 bases lining up with TRBD1. Germline values: CDR1 SGDLS, CDR2 YYNGEE. After removal of 2 bases from V and 5 bases from J, the junction contained 5 bases not matched to a gene. The CDR3 totals 15 residues.

The J gene is TRBJ1-4, the V gene TRBV5-1, with 7 bases fitting TRBD1. The V gene's germline CDR1 is SGHRS and CDR2 YFSETQ. Trimming cost V 2 bases and J 4 bases; bases outside gene matches: 8. The CDR3 contains 16 residues. The CDR3 sequence is CASSFGGTEGNEKLFF. CDR3 DNA sequence: TGCGCCAGCAGCTTCGGAGGGACAGAGGGTAATGAAAAACTGTTTTTT.

The rearrangement uses TRBV12-5 and TRBJ2-5; 14 nucleotides line up with TRBD2. This CDR3 region has 17 residues. CDR1 is LGHNT, CDR2 FRNRAP, per germline. V dropped 5 bases and J dropped 0; count of bases not matched to a gene: 5. The CDR3 DNA reads TGTGCTAGTGGTGACGGACTAGCGGGGGGTAACCAAGAGACCCAGTACTTC. It specifies CASGDGLAGGNQETQYF. The whole variable domain, remainder taken from reference TRBV12-5 and TRBJ2-5, is DARVTQTPRHKVTEMGQEVTMRCQPILGHNTVFWYRQTMMQGLELLAYFRNRAPLDDSGMPKDRFSAEMPDATLATLKIQPSEPRDSAVYFCASGDGLAGGNQETQYFGPGTRLLVL.

The chain has TRBV28 and TRBJ1-2; TRBD1 is a possible D gene (5 bases). The CDR3 sequence is 13 residues long. Germline V CDR1 and CDR2: MDHEN, SYDVKM. V shed 7 bases and J shed 3 bases, with 12 bases lying between them. The CDR3, as DNA: TGTGCCAGCACCTTGGGGGGGGACTATGGCTACACCTTC. Translating gives CASTLGGDYGYTF.

The chain is built from TRBV10-2 and TRBJ2-7; D may be TRBD1 (6 bases). Germline values: CDR1 WSHSY, CDR2 SAAADI. The V gene lost 4 bases and the J gene lost 5 bases, with 9 bases spanning the gap. The CDR3 is 12 amino acids. This CDR3 is CASSGNRDEQYF. The CDR3 DNA sequence: TGCGCCAGCAGTGGGAACAGGGACGAGCAGTACTTC.

This clone was seen a single time. The chain recombines TRBV28 with TRBJ2-6; D is undetermined. The V end lost 5 bases, the J end lost 0 bases, and 5 bases lay between the germline ends. Germline values: CDR1 MDHEN, CDR2 SYDVKM. The CDR3 contains 14 residues. CDR3 sequence reads: CASSRLSGANVLTF. The CDR3 coding sequence is TGTGCCAGCAGTCGACTCTCTGGGGCCAACGTCCTGACTTTC.

The chain employs TRBV4-2 and TRBJ1-6, with TRBD1 matching over 9 bases. The CDR3 consists of 15 residues. Germline CDR1 is LGHNA and CDR2 is YNFKEQ. The J segment lost 5 bases and the V segment lost 6 bases, leaving 5 bases of the junction unmatched. CDR3 protein: CASRGQGDHNSPLHF. The CDR3 DNA sequence: TGTGCCAGCAGGGGACAGGGAGACCATAATTCACCCCTCCACTTT.

The V and J genes are TRBV2 and TRBJ2-7; TRBD1 aligns across 7 bases. Germline V gives CDR1 SNHLY, CDR2 FYNNEI. The CDR3 spans 15 residues. V dropped 4 bases and J dropped 2; count of bases not matched to a gene: 8. Here the CDR3 reads CASSGYGDSPYEQYF. The CDR3 DNA sequence: TGTGCCAGCAGTGGGTACGGGGACAGCCCCTACGAGCAGTACTTC.

V gene TRBV2 combines with J gene TRBJ1-1; the match to TRBD1 covers 7 bases. The CDR3 runs 14 residues. Germline assignment: CDR1 SNHLY and CDR2 FYNNEI. V lost 5 bases to trimming and J lost 7 bases; unmatched junction nucleotides: 10. CDR3 residues: CASSSGTAIGEAFF. CDR3 coding DNA: TGTGCCAGCAGTTCCGGGACAGCCATAGGTGAAGCTTTCTTT.

The chain couples TRBV7-8 to TRBJ1-2, with a weak D call TRBD1 (5 bases). The CDR3 is 17 residues long. Trimming took off 5 bases at V and 5 bases at J, with 24 bases between the two ends. Per germline, CDR1 SGHVS and CDR2 FQNEAQ. The CDR3 DNA sequence: TGTGCCAGCAGCCCTGGGGGGGAGGTTCCGGGACGGTATGGCTACACCTTC. Its translation: CASSPGGEVPGRYGYTF. Combining the CDR3 with reference TRBV7-8 and TRBJ1-2 gives the whole variable domain GAGVSQSPRYKVAKRGQDVALRCDPISGHVSLFWYQQALGQGPEFLTYFQNEAQLDKSGLPSDRFFAERPEGSVSTLKIQRTQQEDSAVYLCASSPGGEVPGRYGYTFGSGTRLTVV.

This clone appeared a single time. The V gene is TRBV9, the J gene TRBJ2-3; 7 nucleotides agree with TRBD1. V dropped 1 base and J dropped 3; count of bases not matched to a gene: 5. The CDR3 is 15 residues long. Germline CDR1 SGDLS, CDR2 YYNGEE. CDR3 nucleotide sequence: TGTGCCAGCAGCGTACTTTCGGGACAGACAGATACGCAGTATTTT. Translated, it gives CASSVLSGQTDTQYF. The complete variable domain, with remaining parts taken from reference TRBV9 and TRBJ2-3, reads DSGVTQTPKHLITATGQRVTLRCSPRSGDLSVYWYQQSLDQGLQFLIQYYNGEERAKGNILERFSAQQFPDLHSELNLSSLELGDSALYFCASSVLSGQTDTQYFGPGTRLTVL.

V and J are TRBV7-2 and TRBJ1-1; 11 nucleotides match TRBD1. Germline V CDR1 and CDR2: SGHTA, FQGNSA. V lost 4 bases, J lost 5 bases, and 3 bases stayed unmatched. The CDR3 sequence is 14 residues long. The CDR3 loop is CASSWTGGMTEAFF. DNA of the CDR3: TGTGCCAGCAGCTGGACAGGGGGCATGACTGAAGCTTTCTTT. The variable domain in full, with the rest retrieved from reference TRBV7-2 and TRBJ1-1, is GAGVSQSPSNKVTEKGKDVELRCDPISGHTALYWYRQSLGQGLEFLIYFQGNSAPDKSGLPSDRFSAERTGGSVSTLTIQRTQQEDSAVYLCASSWTGGMTEAFFGQGTRLTVV.